These 16 T cell receptor beta chains originate from one sample sequenced in a study of cytomegalovirus exposure and HLA in healthy donors (dated by TCRdb to about 2017). The library was prepared using the immunoSEQ multiplex PCR assay. The multiplex PCR relied on a mix of 60 forward primers for TCR Vbeta segments and 13 reverse primers for TCR Jbeta segments. TCRdb took over this immuneACCESS table, retaining in-frame rearrangements with V and J assigned. Such tables are incomplete; in checked studies, under half of the missing clones stem from an unresolved V gene, and the remainder is unexplained. In this sample the table shows under 150,000 clones, about four fifths of which occur a single time. The ten largest clones represent roughly 4% of the sample. The sample consisted of PBMCs. The receptors here all came from a woman aged 40 to 55 in good health and CMV-seronegative.

Regarding this clone: The junction does not match germline at one end; this may be a read error. This sequence joins TRBV28 and TRBJ1-6; no firm D call. Germline CDR1 and CDR2: MDHEN and SYDVKM. This CDR3 contains 15 residues. Here the CDR3 reads CASCPDTSDNSPLHF. The CDR3 DNA follows: TGTGCCAGTTGCCCTGACACCTCCGATAATTCACCCCTCCACTTT.

The rearrangement uses TRBV4-2 and TRBJ2-4; 10 bases align to TRBD1. The CDR3 extends over 16 amino acids. The germline V gene has CDR1 LGHNA and CDR2 YNFKEQ. Trimming removed 0 bases from V and 6 bases from J; junction bases left unmatched: 5. CDR3 DNA: TGTGCCAGCAGCCAAGATCCGACAGGGGGCCGAAACATTCAGTACTTC. Protein sequence: CASSQDPTGGRNIQYF.

The CDR3: CASSVGGRAANEQFF. The CDR3 nucleotides are TGTGCCAGCAGCGTGGGGGGGAGGGCCGCCAATGAGCAGTTCTTC. This chain joins TRBV9 and TRBJ2-1; 7 nucleotides match TRBD2. V lost 2 bases, J lost 6 bases, and 8 bases stayed unmatched. The CDR3 totals 15 residues. The germline CDR1 and CDR2 sequences are SGDLS and YYNGEE. Filled out from reference TRBV9 and TRBJ2-1, the complete variable domain reads DSGVTQTPKHLITATGQRVTLRCSPRSGDLSVYWYQQSLDQGLQFLIQYYNGEERAKGNILERFSAQQFPDLHSELNLSSLELGDSALYFCASSVGGRAANEQFFGPGTRLTVL.

V gene TRBV19 combines with J gene TRBJ1-3, with 9 bases lining up with TRBD1. Germline-derived CDR1 and CDR2 are LNHDA and SQIVND (reference sequence). The ends lost 5 bases at V and 2 bases at J; junction bases unmatched: 7. The CDR3 totals 16 residues. CDR3 region: CASSLGQGEPGNTIYF. CDR3 coding DNA: TGTGCCAGTAGTTTGGGACAGGGTGAGCCTGGAAACACCATATATTTT.

In regard to this clone: The sample carries other DNA sequences with the same CDR3. The chain employs TRBV19 and TRBJ1-1, with D perhaps TRBD1 (5 bases). Trimming cost V 2 bases and J 1 base, with 11 bases left between them. CDR1 is LNHDA, CDR2 SQIVND, per germline (reference sequence). The CDR3 has 15 residues. CDR3 nucleotides: TGTGCCAGTAGTATAAGCGGGGGGGGGAACACTGAAGCTTTCTTT. Translating it yields CASSISGGGNTEAFF.

This clone occurred once. The CDR3 protein is CASSLGGQGTEAFF. The CDR3 bases are TGTGCCAGCAGCTTAGGGGGGCAGGGCACTGAAGCTTTCTTT. The genes are TRBV13 and TRBJ1-1; D may be TRBD1 (5 bases). Trimming took off 0 bases at V and 4 bases at J, with 9 bases between the two ends. The CDR3 loop spans 14 amino acids. The germline CDR1 and CDR2 sequences are PRHDT and FYEKMQ (reference sequence).

This rearrangement joins TRBV7-2 to TRBJ1-1; TRBD1 matches at 7 bases. This CDR3 contains 14 residues. CDR1 and CDR2 from the germline V gene are SGHTA and FQGNSA. V shed 3 bases, J shed 9 bases, and the junction held 10 bases outside the gene matches. In DNA, the CDR3 is TGTGCCAGCAGCTTTCCGGGACAGCGAATAAAAGCTTTCTTT. Amino acid sequence: CASSFPGQRIKAFF.

The chain couples TRBV7-6 to TRBJ2-2; 11 positions match TRBD2. V dropped 5 bases and J dropped 8; count of bases not matched to a gene: 16. This CDR3 is 18 amino acids long. Germline lookup yields CDR1 SGHVS and CDR2 FNYEAQ. The CDR3 coding sequence is TGTGCCAGCAGCCAAACCTATGCCACTAGCGGGAGAGGTGGGGAGCTGTTTTTT. It specifies CASSQTYATSGRGGELFF.

V gene TRBV19 combines with J gene TRBJ1-5; perhaps TRBD1 as D (6 bases). V lost 5 bases and J 5 bases, leaving 13 bases between the germline ends. CDR1 LNHDA and CDR2 SQIVND come from the germline V gene (reference sequence). This CDR3 comprises 14 residues. The CDR3 nucleotides are TGTGCCAGTAGTCCGTCAGGGGTTCATCAGCCCCAGCATTTT. As protein: CASSPSGVHQPQHF.

The chain combines TRBV4-2 with TRBJ1-1; D gene ambiguous. The CDR3 sequence is 17 residues long. The V and J ends lost 1 base and 0 bases respectively, with 15 bases between them. Looked up from germline, CDR1 is LGHNA and CDR2 is YNFKEQ. CDR3 residues: CASSQVGQTIMNTEAFF. The CDR3 DNA follows: TGTGCCAGCAGCCAAGTAGGGCAGACTATTATGAACACTGAAGCTTTCTTT.

The chain carries TRBV29-1 and TRBJ2-3; 11 bases align to TRBD2. This CDR3 is built from 14 residues. In germline, CDR1 is SQVTM, CDR2 ANQGSEA. The trim removed 4 bases at V and 4 bases at J, leaving 4 bases unmatched. Here the CDR3 DNA reads TGCAGCGTTGTTCTAGCGGGAGGAGCAGATACGCAGTATTTT. Its translation is CSVVLAGGADTQYF.

This clone was seen a few times. This chain joins TRBV19 and TRBJ2-7; 8 bases line up with TRBD2. This CDR3 region has 16 residues. CDR1 is LNHDA, CDR2 SQIVND, per germline (reference sequence). The ends lost 3 bases at V and 1 base at J; junction bases unmatched: 8. This CDR3 reads CASSMSPGGRSYEQYF. DNA for the CDR3: TGTGCCAGTAGTATGAGTCCGGGGGGGAGGTCCTACGAGCAGTACTTC.

The chain recombines TRBV2 with TRBJ2-2, with TRBD2 matching over 10 bases. With V trimmed by 4 bases and J by 1 base, 0 bases remained unmatched. The germline V gene has CDR1 SNHLY and CDR2 FYNNEI. CDR3 size: 15 residues. The chain's CDR3 is CASSVAGGNTGELFF. In DNA form, the CDR3 reads TGTGCCAGCAGTGTAGCGGGGGGGAACACCGGGGAGCTGTTTTTT.

J is TRBJ2-7 and V is TRBV6-5; D perhaps matches TRBD1 (6 bases). The V gene lost 2 bases and the J gene lost 5 bases, with 10 bases spanning the gap. CDR1 MNHEY and CDR2 SVGAGI come from the germline V gene. CDR3 size: 13 residues. CDR3 coding DNA: TGTGCCAGCAGTTACCAGGGGTCCCACGAGCAGTACTTC. Translating gives CASSYQGSHEQYF.

The genes are TRBV28 and TRBJ1-2; 7 positions agree with TRBD1. Germline V gene data show CDR1 as MDHEN and CDR2 as SYDVKM. CDR3 length equals 13 residues. The junction had 8 bases not matched to a gene; V was cut back by 6 bases and J by 7 bases. CDR3 in amino acids: CASRINRGGGYTF. The DNA of the CDR3 is TGTGCCAGCAGGATAAACAGGGGAGGTGGCTACACCTTC.

CDR3 protein: CSVATGVGREQYF. CDR3 DNA: TGCAGCGTGGCGACGGGAGTTGGCAGGGAGCAGTACTTC. The chain links TRBV29-1 to TRBJ2-7, with D tentatively TRBD2 (6 bases). The CDR3 length is 13 residues. The germline V gene encodes CDR1 SQVTM and CDR2 ANQGSEA. Trimming stripped 6 bases from V and 7 bases from J, with 19 bases between.